This T cell receptor beta chain was found in a study of blood T cell repertoires in COVID-19. In the study overall: In each case, the material was cDNA or gDNA derived from T cells, B-cell-depleted T cells, or PBMCs.

V was clipped by 0 bases and J by 3 bases, with 9 bases between them. The length of the CDR3 is 15 residues. Germline V gene data show CDR1 as MNHEY and CDR2 as SVGAGI. A note on this clone: Other DNA sequences of this sample code for an identical CDR3.

Methods used by the authors: Amplification from reference gene primers served as the basis for estimated nucleated cell counts. Produced via immunoSEQ multiplex PCR; TCRdb's table is partial and in-frame only. The V and J calls and clone size were taken over from that table, and D and trimming were inferred from the DNA. The sample contains a few hundred thousand clones, roughly four fifths of which appear only once. The chain recombines TRBV6-5 with TRBJ1-3; D might be TRBD1 (6 bases). Material for sequencing was PBMCs or T cells enriched from blood (not recorded which). The receptor's source is a man aged 25-45 years with acute COVID-19. CDR3 in DNA: TGTGCCAGCAGTTACTCCGGCAGGGGTGGAAACACCATATATTTT. Amino acid sequence: CASSYSGRGGNTIYF.